The TCR beta chain under discussion was sequenced for a study of blood T cell repertoires in COVID-19. At the level of the study: Collection of acute and convalescent COVID-19 samples took place in the United States, Italy and Spain.

This CDR3 contains 14 residues. Germline loops: CDR1 MNHEY, CDR2 SMNVEV (reference sequence). The J segment lost 4 bases and the V segment lost 3 bases, leaving 6 bases of the junction unmatched. Original handling: Counts of nucleated cells, estimated from reference gene primer amplification, were obtained. Assay used: immunoSEQ multiplex PCR; TCRdb lists only in-frame clones, some missing. Clone size and V and J calls were adopted from that table, with D and trimming inferred from the DNA. Of 250,000 to 350,000 clones detected, approximately 87% appear once; the ten largest clones hold less than 9.5%.

This chain uses TRBV27 with TRBJ2-7; 7 positions match TRBD1. The sequence was collected from a woman between 45 and 65 years old who had recovered from COVID-19. The sample comprised peripheral blood. This CDR3 is CASSFGTDAYEQYF. Written as DNA, the CDR3 is TGTGCCAGCAGTTTTGGGACAGACGCTTACGAGCAGTACTTC.